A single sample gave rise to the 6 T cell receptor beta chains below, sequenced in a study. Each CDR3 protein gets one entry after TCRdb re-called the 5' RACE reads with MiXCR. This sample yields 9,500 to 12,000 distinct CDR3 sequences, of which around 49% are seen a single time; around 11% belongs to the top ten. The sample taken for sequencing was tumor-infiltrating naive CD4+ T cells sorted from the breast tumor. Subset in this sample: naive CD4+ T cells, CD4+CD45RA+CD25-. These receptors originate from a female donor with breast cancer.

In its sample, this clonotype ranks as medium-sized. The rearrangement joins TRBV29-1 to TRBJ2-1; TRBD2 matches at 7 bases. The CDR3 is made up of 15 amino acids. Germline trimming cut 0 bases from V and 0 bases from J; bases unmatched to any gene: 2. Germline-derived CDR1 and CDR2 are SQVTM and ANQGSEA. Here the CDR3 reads CSVEEASGSYNEQFF. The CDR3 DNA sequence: TGCAGCGTTGAAGAGGCTAGCGGCTCCTACAATGAGCAGTTCTTC.

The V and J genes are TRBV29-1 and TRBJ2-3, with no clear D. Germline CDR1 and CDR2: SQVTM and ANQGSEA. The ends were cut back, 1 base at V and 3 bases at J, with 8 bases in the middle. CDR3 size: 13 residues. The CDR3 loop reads CSVEGLYTDTQYF. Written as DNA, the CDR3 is TGCAGCGTTGAAGGCTTATATACAGATACGCAGTATTTT.

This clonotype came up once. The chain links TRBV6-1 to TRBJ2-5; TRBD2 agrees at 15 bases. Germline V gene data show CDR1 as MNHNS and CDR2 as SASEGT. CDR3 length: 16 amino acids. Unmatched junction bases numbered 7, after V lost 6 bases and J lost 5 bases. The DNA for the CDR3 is TGTGCCAGCAGCACTGGACTAGCGGGAGGGAGGGAGACCCAGTACTTC. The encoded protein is CASSTGLAGGRETQYF.

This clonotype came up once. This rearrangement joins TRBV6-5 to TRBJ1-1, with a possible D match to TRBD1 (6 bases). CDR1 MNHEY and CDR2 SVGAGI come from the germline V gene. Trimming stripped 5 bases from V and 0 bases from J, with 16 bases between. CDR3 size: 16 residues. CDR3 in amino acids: CASSPRGGYMNTEAFF. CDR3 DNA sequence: TGTGCCAGCAGTCCCCGGGGGGGCTACATGAACACTGAAGCTTTCTTT.

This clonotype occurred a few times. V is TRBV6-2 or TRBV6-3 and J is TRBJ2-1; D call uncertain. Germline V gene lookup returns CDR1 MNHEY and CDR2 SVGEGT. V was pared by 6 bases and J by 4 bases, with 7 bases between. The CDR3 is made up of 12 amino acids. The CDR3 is CASSGPYNEQFF. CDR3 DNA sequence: TGTGCCAGCAGCGGACCATACAATGAGCAGTTCTTC.

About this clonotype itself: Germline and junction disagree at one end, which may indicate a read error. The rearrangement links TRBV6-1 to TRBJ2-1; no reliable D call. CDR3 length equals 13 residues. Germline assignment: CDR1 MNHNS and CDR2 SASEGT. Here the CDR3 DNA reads TGTGCCAGCGGTGAAGCTGGACGGAATGAGCAGTTCTTC. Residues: CASGEAGRNEQFF.